This entry lists 10 T cell receptor beta chains sequenced from one sample in a study of blood T cell repertoires in COVID-19. Using immunoSEQ multiplex PCR, the repertoire was profiled, and TCRdb retains in-frame clones only, with some absent. The table shows 200,000 to 300,000 clones, with about 89% occurring only once. The material sequenced was peripheral blood. Receptor source: a man aged 35-49 years who had recovered from COVID-19.

A remark on this clone: This CDR3 is also generated by other DNA sequences in the sample. CDR3 sequence reads: CASSLGSGSSYNEQFF. CDR3 nucleotides: TGCGCCAGCAGCTTGGGGAGCGGGAGCTCCTACAATGAGCAGTTCTTC. The chain employs TRBV5-1 and TRBJ2-1; 8 bases map to TRBD2. The CDR3 sequence is 16 residues long. V lost 0 bases and J lost 0; bases outside the gene matches: 2. Germline CDR1 SGHRS, CDR2 YFSETQ.

The V gene is TRBV2, the J gene TRBJ2-3, with D hard to call. Germline V gene data show CDR1 as SNHLY and CDR2 as FYNNEI. The germline V and J ends were trimmed by 9 bases and 5 bases, with 12 bases remaining between them. This CDR3 spans 12 amino acids. CDR3 sequence: CARRISQDTQYF. The DNA for the CDR3 is TGTGCCAGAAGGATTAGCCAAGATACGCAGTATTTT.

The genes are TRBV29-1 and TRBJ2-2, with 9 bases aligning to TRBD1. The CDR3 spans 15 residues. Per germline, CDR1 SQVTM and CDR2 ANQGSEA. V gave up 2 bases and J gave up 4 bases; unmatched junction bases: 5. CDR3: CSVEQDRGVTGELFF. The CDR3 DNA reads as TGCAGCGTTGAACAAGACAGGGGGGTCACCGGGGAGCTGTTTTTT.

The count of this clone is one. V gene TRBV29-1 combines with J gene TRBJ1-2, with D possibly matching TRBD1 (5 bases). CDR3 length: 13 residues. CDR1 and CDR2 from the germline V gene are SQVTM and ANQGSEA. Between the trimmed V and J ends, which lost 5 bases and 6 bases, there was a span of 16 bases. The chain's CDR3 is CSVRQRPRDGYTF. Written as DNA, the CDR3 is TGCAGCGTTAGACAGAGGCCGCGTGATGGCTACACCTTC.

The chain employs TRBV7-9 and TRBJ2-3, with D uncertain. The CDR3 runs 14 residues. V gave up 5 bases and J gave up 4 bases, with 13 bases separating them. CDR1 and CDR2 (germline): SEHNR, FQNEAQ (reference sequence). The CDR3 loop is CASSPGVGADTQYF. The CDR3 bases are TGTGCCAGCAGCCCAGGTGTGGGCGCAGATACGCAGTATTTT.

This clone was recorded once. This chain uses TRBV30 with TRBJ1-3; 8 bases line up with TRBD1. Germline values: CDR1 GTSNPN, CDR2 SVGIG (reference sequence). CDR3 length: 17 amino acids. After removal of 5 bases from V and 1 base from J, the junction contained 13 bases not matched to a gene. Written as DNA, the CDR3 is TGTGCCTGGGGTGGGGTAATAGGGGACAGGTCTGGAAACACCATATATTTT. Residues: CAWGGVIGDRSGNTIYF.

This chain joins TRBV9 and TRBJ2-2, with a tentative D call TRBD1 (7 bases). V lost 0 bases, J lost 5 bases, and 14 bases lay in between. The CDR3 loop spans 16 amino acids. Germline V gene sequence: CDR1 SGDLS, CDR2 YYNGEE. CDR3 amino acids: CASSVDWRGRTGELFF. The CDR3 nucleotides read TGTGCCAGCAGCGTAGATTGGAGGGGGCGGACCGGGGAGCTGTTTTTT.

The J gene is TRBJ2-5, the V gene TRBV25-1, with TRBD1 matching 8 bases. The CDR3 loop spans 14 amino acids. Germline values: CDR1 MGHDK, CDR2 SYGVNS. V trimming: 4 bases; J trimming: 1 base; junction bases outside the gene matches: 2. CDR3: CASSVTGVQETQYF. CDR3 DNA sequence: TGTGCCAGCAGTGTGACAGGGGTCCAAGAGACCCAGTACTTC. Full variable domain (outside the CDR3, taken from reference TRBV25-1 and TRBJ2-5): EADIYQTPRYLVIGTGKKITLECSQTMGHDKMYWYQQDPGMELHLIHYSYGVNSTEKGDLSSESTVSRIRTEHFPLTLESARPSHTSQYLCASSVTGVQETQYFGPGTRLLVL.

This clone was seen more than once but under ten times. V and J are TRBV19 and TRBJ1-4, with a possible D match to TRBD1 (6 bases). V lost 9 bases and J lost 0, with 17 bases in between. CDR1 and CDR2 (germline): LNHDA, SQIVND (reference sequence). The CDR3 consists of 16 residues. CDR3 DNA sequence: TGTGCCAGGGGAACGAAGGACAGTTCAACTAATGAAAAACTGTTTTTT. Translation: CARGTKDSSTNEKLFF.

The chain employs TRBV19 and TRBJ1-2; no definite D call. V was shortened by 8 bases and J by 8 bases, with 24 bases between the two germline ends. Germline V gives CDR1 LNHDA, CDR2 SQIVND (reference sequence). This CDR3 comprises 15 residues. The CDR3 here is CASAWSGTRMRGYTF. The DNA for the CDR3 is TGTGCCAGTGCGTGGTCGGGAACGAGGATGCGGGGCTACACCTTC.